This T cell receptor (beta chain) was captured in a study of blood T cell repertoires in COVID-19. Whole-study context: Donors in the United States, Italy and Spain gave samples during acute or convalescent COVID-19. PBMCs, B-cell-depleted T cells, or T cells were the source of the cDNA or gDNA that made up the material.

Methods used by the authors: The authors estimated nucleated cell counts from reference gene primer amplification. Libraries were prepared by immunoSEQ multiplex PCR; TCRdb keeps only in-frame clonotypes and omits some of them. The V and J calls and the clone size are those of that table, but D and trimming were determined from the DNA. This table has about 140,000 clones, approximately 86% appearing once. V shed 1 base, J shed 10 bases, and the junction held 16 bases outside the gene matches. Germline CDR1 reads SGHTA; CDR2 reads FQGNSA. The CDR3 is made up of 18 amino acids. Material for sequencing was peripheral blood. This TCR derives from an older woman with acute or convalescent COVID-19. V and J are TRBV7-2 and TRBJ1-6; 7 nucleotides match TRBD1. CDR3 nucleotides: TGTGCCAGCAGCTTAGTAAGGAACAGGGGAAGGAGAAGCTCACCCCTCCACTTT. Translation gives CASSLVRNRGRRSSPLHF. Filled out from reference TRBV7-2 and TRBJ1-6, the complete variable domain reads GAGVSQSPSNKVTEKGKDVELRCDPISGHTALYWYRQSLGQGLEFLIYFQGNSAPDKSGLPSDRFSAERTGGSVSTLTIQRTQQEDSAVYLCASSLVRNRGRRSSPLHFGNGTRLTVT.